The sequence of this T cell receptor beta chain was determined in a study of response to subunit inactivated influenza vaccine. Notes on the study in general: The study's authors posited that every seasonal influenza vaccination enlists few new T cells.

On this clonotype: Its antigen is unidentified.

TCRdb processed the RT-PCR reads anew with MiXCR; each CDR3 protein has one entry. The sample lists fewer than 750,000 distinct CDR3 sequences, 14% occurring once. This CDR3 has 14 residues. V was shortened by 4 bases and J by 3 bases, with 13 bases between the two germline ends. CDR1 MNHEY and CDR2 SVGAGI come from the germline V gene. The source is a man aged 45-65 years who received an inactivated influenza vaccine. The chain links TRBV6-5 to TRBJ2-7; D gene ambiguous. Sequenced material: PBMCs from blood, taken about 11 days after vaccination. Here the CDR3 DNA reads TGTGCCAGCAGTTTCTCGGTGGGTGACTACGAGCAGTACTTC. Its translation: CASSFSVGDYEQYF.